This T cell receptor (beta chain) was identified during a study of blood T cell repertoires in COVID-19. As for the study in general: Collection of acute and convalescent COVID-19 samples took place in the United States, Italy and Spain. From T cells, B-cell-depleted T cells, or PBMCs came the material, which was cDNA or gDNA.

Authors' data handling: For nucleated cells, counts were estimated from reference gene primer amplification. Here immunoSEQ multiplex PCR was the method, and the copy in TCRdb shows in-frame clones only, minus some. That table furnishes V, J and clone size, whereas the DNA furnished D and trimming. The sample has over 25,000 clones, approximately 85% seen once. Per germline, CDR1 MGHRA and CDR2 YSYEKL. V trimming: 0 bases; J trimming: 5 bases; junction bases outside the gene matches: 4. The CDR3 runs to 16 residues. This rearrangement joins TRBV4-1 to TRBJ1-6; 7 bases line up with TRBD1. The material sequenced was peripheral blood. The clonotype originates from a human donor in a cohort sampled during active COVID-19. CDR3 in amino acids: CASSQETGANNSPLHF. CDR3 in DNA: TGCGCCAGCAGCCAAGAAACAGGGGCGAATAATTCACCCCTCCACTTT.